The T cell receptor (beta chain) under discussion was sequenced for a study of T cells after yellow fever vaccination. 5'RACE template switching added a universal primer site and UMIs to TCR cDNA. MiXCR, applied by TCRdb to the 5' RACE reads, yields one record per CDR3 protein. This table has roughly 160,000 distinct CDR3 sequences, around 9% appearing once. This clonotype was counted ten times or more. Its antigen is still unknown. Notes on the study in general: Across the CD4 and CD8 compartments, a small share of clonotypes was present in both. Within FACS-sorted repertoires, abundant clonotypes contaminating from the bulk population could be present.

This CDR3 has 15 residues. With 6 bases removed from V and 4 bases from J, the gap between germline ends came to 18 bases. From germline, CDR1 is MNHEY and CDR2 SMNVEV (reference sequence). The chain links TRBV27 to TRBJ1-2; D is unresolved. The input for sequencing was CD8+ T cells sorted from PBMCs, taken 45 days after the yellow fever booster vaccination. The clonotype originates from a man aged 18 to 29 who received the YFV17D yellow fever vaccine. CDR3: CASRPSDTFFYGYTF. For the CDR3, the DNA is TGTGCCAGCAGACCAAGTGACACATTTTTCTATGGCTACACCTTC.